The 25 T cell receptor beta chains below all came from one sample that was sequenced in a study of blood T cell repertoires in COVID-19. Using immunoSEQ multiplex PCR, the repertoire was profiled, and TCRdb retains in-frame clones only, with some absent. The sample holds approximately 360,000 clones; 88% are singletons and the top ten take around 0.95%. Material for sequencing was PBMCs or T cells enriched from blood (not recorded which). Receptors originate from a woman aged 30 to 39 with acute COVID-19.

This clone was detected once. V usage is TRBV10-2 and J usage is TRBJ2-7, with TRBD1 matching over 7 bases. The CDR3 extends over 14 amino acids. CDR1 is WSHSY and CDR2 is SAAADI in the germline V gene. V lost 6 bases and J lost 4; bases outside the gene matches: 9. The DNA of the CDR3 is TGCGCCAGCAGCCTCGGGACAGTAGGGTACGAGCAGTACTTC. Its protein is CASSLGTVGYEQYF.

The rearrangement links TRBV10-3 to TRBJ1-6; no clear D gene. The CDR3 has 15 amino acids. Trimming took 6 bases from V and 6 from J, leaving 15 bases between them. Germline V gene sequence: CDR1 ENHRY, CDR2 SYGVKD. CDR3 in DNA: TGTGCCATCAGGTTGACACAAGCTGGTAATTCACCCCTCCACTTT. Protein product: CAIRLTQAGNSPLHF.

The chain has TRBV6-2 or TRBV6-3 and TRBJ2-5; D may be TRBD2 (5 bases). CDR1 and CDR2 (germline): MNHEY, SVGEGT. The CDR3 loop spans 15 amino acids. V was pared by 4 bases and J by 4 bases, with 16 bases between. CDR3 protein: CASSFLGQAGETQYF. The DNA of the CDR3 is TGTGCCAGCAGTTTCCTCGGGCAGGCGGGAGAGACCCAGTACTTC.

The count of this clone is one. The J gene is TRBJ2-3, the V gene TRBV15; D gene ambiguous. CDR1 and CDR2 (germline): LNHNV, YYDKDF (reference sequence). Trimming cost V 1 base and J 0 bases, with 11 bases left between them. This CDR3 contains 16 residues. The CDR3 sequence is CATSRGLDPSTDTQYF. The DNA of the CDR3 is TGTGCCACCAGCAGAGGGCTTGATCCTAGCACAGATACGCAGTATTTT.

The J gene is TRBJ1-5, the V gene TRBV30; 9 nucleotides line up with TRBD1. The CDR3 runs 15 residues. V shed 4 bases, J shed 2 bases, and the junction held 6 bases outside the gene matches. Germline V gives CDR1 GTSNPN, CDR2 SVGIG (reference sequence). CDR3 in amino acids: CAWTSDRGGNQPQHF. In DNA form, the CDR3 reads TGTGCCTGGACCTCGGACAGGGGAGGCAATCAGCCCCAGCATTTT.

This rearrangement joins TRBV29-1 to TRBJ1-2; TRBD1 might be the D (5 bases). The CDR3 covers 14 residues. Germline V lookup: CDR1 SQVTM, CDR2 ANQGSEA. V gave up 7 bases and J gave up 0 bases, with 15 bases separating them. CDR3 region: CSAPDTRANYGYTF. The CDR3, as DNA: TGCAGCGCCCCGGACACAAGAGCTAACTATGGCTACACCTTC.

The rearrangement joins TRBV5-6 to TRBJ1-2, with 7 bases aligning to TRBD1. This CDR3 region has 14 residues. V lost 0 bases, J lost 3 bases, and 2 bases stayed unmatched. Per the germline V gene, CDR1 is SGHDT and CDR2 is YYEEEE. This chain's CDR3 is CASSLEGADYGYTF. The CDR3 DNA follows: TGTGCCAGCAGCTTGGAGGGGGCCGACTATGGCTACACCTTC.

The chain is built from TRBV9 and TRBJ2-3; D is undetermined. V lost 1 base, J lost 0 bases, and 6 bases lay in between. Per the germline V gene, CDR1 is SGDLS and CDR2 is YYNGEE. This CDR3 region has 14 residues. The CDR3 loop is CASSVTPSTDTQYF. CDR3 DNA sequence: TGTGCCAGCAGCGTAACACCGAGCACAGATACGCAGTATTTT.

The genes are TRBV12-2 and TRBJ2-7; the table calls TRBD1, which could not be checked here. TRBV12-2 is a pseudogene locus. The CDR3 length is 18 residues. This CDR3 reads CASRPIGRGGPFDYEQYF. The CDR3 region has the DNA TGTGCAAGTCGCCCAATAGGTCGAGGGGGCCCCTTTGACTACGAGCAGTACTTC.

The J gene is TRBJ2-1, the V gene TRBV9; 8 nucleotides align to TRBD2. Germline V CDR1 and CDR2: SGDLS, YYNGEE. J gave up 5 bases and V 4 bases, and 8 bases lay outside the gene matches. The CDR3 extends over 15 amino acids. The CDR3 region has the DNA TGTGCCAGCAGCACCAGCGGGGGTCATGACAATGAGCAGTTCTTC. This translates into CASSTSGGHDNEQFF.

The chain joins TRBV27 to TRBJ1-4; D perhaps matches TRBD1 (6 bases). This CDR3 spans 16 amino acids. Trimming shortened V by 0 bases and J by 4 bases, and 12 bases separated the two germline ends. CDR1 and CDR2 from the germline V gene are MNHEY and SMNVEV (reference sequence). The CDR3 sequence: CASSLSKGGINEKLFF. CDR3 nucleotide sequence: TGTGCCAGCAGTTTATCCAAGGGGGGGATTAATGAAAAACTGTTTTTT.

This clone was seen more than once but under ten times. The V call is TRBV9, the J call TRBJ2-1; 8 bases are a match to TRBD1. In germline, CDR1 is SGDLS, CDR2 YYNGEE. V shed 4 bases and J 4 bases; nucleotides not matched to a gene: 7. The CDR3 consists of 15 residues. The chain's CDR3 is CASSFRQGFYNEQFF. In nucleotides, the CDR3 is TGTGCCAGCAGCTTCCGACAGGGGTTTTACAATGAGCAGTTCTTC.

The chain carries TRBV29-1 and TRBJ1-2; D is unclear. The V and J ends lost 5 bases and 3 bases respectively, with 10 bases between them. CDR1 and CDR2 (germline): SQVTM, ANQGSEA. This CDR3 is 12 amino acids long. The CDR3 nucleotides are TGCAGCGTTAACCCCGGGGACTATGGCTACACCTTC. Translated, it gives CSVNPGDYGYTF.

V gene TRBV12-5 combines with J gene TRBJ2-3, with TRBD1 matching over 7 bases. This CDR3 has 15 residues. CDR1 LGHNT and CDR2 FRNRAP come from the germline V gene. V shed 3 bases and J 5 bases; nucleotides not matched to a gene: 8. The CDR3, as DNA: TGTGCTAGTGGTTTCGGACAGGTTGCGAAAGATACGCAGTATTTT. Translation: CASGFGQVAKDTQYF.

The rearrangement links TRBV30 to TRBJ2-7; TRBD1 is a possible D gene (5 bases). The CDR3 contains 15 residues. The V end lost 2 bases, the J end lost 2 bases, and 16 bases lay between the germline ends. Looked up from germline, CDR1 is GTSNPN and CDR2 is SVGIG (reference sequence). CDR3 DNA: TGTGCCTGGAGTCTGGATCACAGGCCCCCCTACGAGCAGTACTTC. Translation gives CAWSLDHRPPYEQYF.

The table lists this clone with a count of one. The V gene is TRBV24-1, the J gene TRBJ2-1, with 10 positions matching TRBD2. The CDR3 is 16 residues long. V dropped 4 bases and J dropped 8; count of bases not matched to a gene: 10. Germline V lookup: CDR1 KGHDR, CDR2 SFDVKD. Written as DNA, the CDR3 is TGTGCCACCAGTGACCCGAAGCGGGGGGGCTGGGATGAGCAGTTCTTC. This translates into CATSDPKRGGWDEQFF.

The chain has TRBV7-2 and TRBJ2-3, with 7 bases identical to TRBD2. V trimming: 0 bases; J trimming: 0 bases; junction bases outside the gene matches: 9. CDR3 length: 18 residues. CDR1 is SGHTA, CDR2 FQGNSA, per germline. DNA of the CDR3: TGTGCCAGCAGCTTAGCGCCTCCCGGGACTATAAGCACAGATACGCAGTATTTT. It encodes CASSLAPPGTISTDTQYF.

This clone was recorded only once. The rearrangement joins TRBV30 to TRBJ1-1; D ambiguous. Germline values: CDR1 GTSNPN, CDR2 SVGIG (reference sequence). V gave up 0 bases and J gave up 0 bases, with 11 bases separating them. The CDR3 sequence is 15 residues long. This CDR3 is CAWSVKRYVNTEAFF. CDR3 nucleotide sequence: TGTGCCTGGAGTGTAAAGAGGTATGTGAACACTGAAGCTTTCTTT.

This chain joins TRBV7-3 and TRBJ1-4; 8 bases agree with TRBD1. Germline V lookup: CDR1 SGHTA, CDR2 FQGTGA. The V gene end was trimmed by 5 bases and the J gene end by 2 bases; junction bases not matched to a gene: 13. The CDR3 contains 18 residues. CDR3 residues: CASSHPRDRGSTNEKLFF. In nucleotides, the CDR3 is TGTGCCAGCAGCCACCCTAGAGACAGGGGATCGACTAATGAAAAACTGTTTTTT.

The rearrangement joins TRBV30 to TRBJ1-1; 8 bases are shared with TRBD1. Unmatched junction bases numbered 6, after V lost 4 bases and J lost 8 bases. CDR1 is GTSNPN and CDR2 is SVGIG in the germline V gene (reference sequence). The CDR3 is made up of 12 amino acids. Here the CDR3 reads CAWTGGDGEAFF. In DNA form, the CDR3 reads TGTGCCTGGACAGGGGGCGACGGCGAAGCTTTCTTT.

The chain carries TRBV20-1 and TRBJ1-5, with D perhaps matching TRBD1 (5 bases). With 3 bases removed from V and 2 bases from J, the gap between germline ends came to 11 bases. Looked up from germline, CDR1 is DFQATT and CDR2 is SNEGSKA (reference sequence). The CDR3 extends over 14 amino acids. CDR3 loop: CSASPQGGNQPQHF. CDR3 nucleotides: TGCAGTGCTAGTCCCCAGGGCGGCAATCAGCCCCAGCATTTT.

The rearrangement links TRBV12-5 to TRBJ1-3, with no clear D. This CDR3 comprises 15 residues. V dropped 6 bases and J dropped 0 bases, with 12 bases sitting between them. CDR1 and CDR2 (germline): LGHNT, FRNRAP. For the CDR3, the DNA is TGTGCTAGTGGCACGGACGGGAGCTCTGGAAACACCATATATTTT. This codes for CASGTDGSSGNTIYF.

V usage is TRBV29-1 and J usage is TRBJ2-7; 8 nucleotides match TRBD1. V was pared by 2 bases and J by 2 bases, with 2 bases of the junction left unmatched. The CDR3 contains 13 residues. Germline V CDR1 and CDR2: SQVTM, ANQGSEA. DNA for the CDR3: TGCAGCGTTGAAACAGGGGGGACCTACGAGCAGTACTTC. It codes for CSVETGGTYEQYF.

This sequence joins TRBV4-1 and TRBJ2-3, with TRBD2 identical over 15 bases. The trim removed 4 bases at V and 3 bases at J, leaving 8 bases unmatched. Germline CDR1 is MGHRA and CDR2 is YSYEKL. The CDR3 has 18 amino acids. CDR3 residues: CASSRGLAGGLVTDTQYF. The CDR3 nucleotides are TGCGCCAGCAGCCGAGGACTAGCGGGGGGGCTTGTTACAGATACGCAGTATTTT.

This clone came up a few times. This chain links TRBV19 with TRBJ1-2, with D possibly matching TRBD1 (5 bases). Trimming stripped 3 bases from V and 7 bases from J, with 18 bases between. The germline gives CDR1 LNHDA, CDR2 SQIVND (reference sequence). The CDR3 spans 15 residues. Written as DNA, the CDR3 is TGTGCCAGTAGTATTTTTGTGGGGCGTTCCGGTGGCTACACCTTC. Its protein is CASSIFVGRSGGYTF.